This T cell receptor (beta chain) derives from a study of T cell responses to AZD1222 COVID-19 vaccine (dated by TCRdb to about 2021). Some background on the complete study: A total of 230 to 250 trial participants underwent TCR sequencing, of whom about 210 had received two doses of AZD1222 and approximately 26 had received two doses of the MenACWY control vaccine. Enrollment into the trials was organized by age into subgroups of 18-55, 56-69 and 70-plus years, and those subgroups contained about 160, 30 and 59 TCR-sequenced participants, respectively. Overall study results and their limits: Most participants were white British and females outnumbered males, and the authors suggested that clonal diversity may have been underestimated. Because no day 14 peak-response samples were available, the repertoires could be characterized only after the peak T cell response. Spike-specific TCR breadth and depth rose significantly after two AZD1222 doses compared with day 0 and with MenACWY recipients. In the small 56-69-year group, the increase in depth fell short of significance, most likely because of low power. Only five to seven AZD1222 recipients were SARS-CoV-2 seropositive at baseline, limiting conclusions about previously exposed vaccinees. The whole spike protein was spanned by vaccine-associated CD4 TCRs, and dominant responses were seen in regions 160-218 and 743-854. Epitopes outside the regions mutated in the B.1.351 and B.1.1.7 variants were reportedly recognized by nearly half of the unique spike-specific TCRs.

This specimen's time point label, per the study, means: about 28 days (+/-7) after the second vaccine dose. Because spike-specific TCR depth and breadth did not differ between the two schedules, AZD1222 recipients who got a second dose at roughly 4 weeks were pooled with those who got a second dose at roughly 12 weeks. Vaccinee samples were obtained from the UK trials COV001 and COV002, which included a single-blind randomized controlled phase 2/3 trial of AZD1222 (ChAdOx1 nCoV-19) in healthy adults. For TCRbeta chain sequencing, PBMC samples from trial participants were taken at day 0 and at day 28 after the second dose. The CDR3 has 15 amino acids, counting the end cysteine and phenylalanine. The retained sequence is limited to the CDR3, 45 bases, with the frame set at the first base. CDR1 and CDR2 were assigned from the germline V gene as SGHRS and YFSETQ. Relative to germline, V is 0 bases shorter and J is 4 bases shorter, with 13 bases between their ends.

The CDR3 regions of human TCRbeta chains were analyzed by immunosequencing. Processing in the source paper ran as follows. Repertoire TCRs were checked for matches against a reference library of SARS-CoV-2-specific TCRs that had been generated using the MIRA antigen-specificity platform. Breadth meant the fraction of unique TCRs that were SARS-CoV-2-associated, whereas depth meant the fraction of total T cells that were SARS-CoV-2-associated. Each spike-specific TCR was assigned to its reactive spike region and to a CD4 or CD8 class using the MIRA data. Log10-transformed breadth and depth values were compared by one-way ANOVA with Sidak's multiple comparisons tests. TCRdb carries this immuneACCESS record with in-frame sequences only. Its versions omit some clonotypes, under half of them owing to an unresolved V gene in the studies checked, with the rest unexplained. D and trimming come from the DNA, and the V and J calls and clone size come from that table. This sample comprises 100,000 to 120,000 clones, about 90% of them detected only once. The ten top clones hold 15% of the sample.

With respect to this clone: It lacks a known antigen. No much larger clonotype is one base removed from it; base qualities were not supplied.

The receptor comes from an adult who received the AZD1222 COVID-19 vaccine. The rearrangement combines TRBV5-1 with TRBJ1-1, with the identity of the D gene unclear. Sequenced material: peripheral blood, taken 28 days after the second AZD1222 dose. The DNA reads as follows: TGCGCCAGCAGCTTGGATGGGGTGTCGGGCACTGAAGCTTTCTTT. Its protein product is CASSLDGVSGTEAFF.